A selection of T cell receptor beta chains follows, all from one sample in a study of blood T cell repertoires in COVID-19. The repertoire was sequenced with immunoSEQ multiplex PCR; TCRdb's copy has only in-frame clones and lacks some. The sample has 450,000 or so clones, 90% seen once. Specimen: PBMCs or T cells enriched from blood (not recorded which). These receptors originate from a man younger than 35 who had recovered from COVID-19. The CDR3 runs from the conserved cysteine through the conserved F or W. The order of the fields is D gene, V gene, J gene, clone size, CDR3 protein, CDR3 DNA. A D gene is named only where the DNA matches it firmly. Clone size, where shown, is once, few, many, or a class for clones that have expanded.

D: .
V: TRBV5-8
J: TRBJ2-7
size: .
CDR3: CAIDRDISYEQYF
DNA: TGTGCCATAGACCGGGACATCTCCTACGAGCAGTACTTC

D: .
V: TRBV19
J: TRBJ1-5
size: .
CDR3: CASSTAAYSNQPQHF
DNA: TGTGCCAGTAGTACGGCGGCGTATAGCAATCAGCCCCAGCATTTT

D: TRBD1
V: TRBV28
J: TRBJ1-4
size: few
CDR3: CASCPGQLNEKLFF
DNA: TGTGCCAGCTGTCCGGGACAGCTTAATGAAAAACTGTTTTTT

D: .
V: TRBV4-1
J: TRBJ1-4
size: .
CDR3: CASTQNGAGNEKLFF
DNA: TGCGCCAGCACCCAAAATGGAGCCGGGAATGAAAAACTGTTTTTT

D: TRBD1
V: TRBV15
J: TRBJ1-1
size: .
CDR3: CATSRDFRDRSGTEAFF
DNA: TGTGCCACCAGCAGAGATTTTAGGGACAGGTCAGGCACTGAAGCTTTCTTT

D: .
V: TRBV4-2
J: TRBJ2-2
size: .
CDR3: CASSQGIGANTGELFF
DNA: TGTGCCAGCAGCCAAGGAATCGGTGCGAATACCGGGGAGCTGTTTTTT

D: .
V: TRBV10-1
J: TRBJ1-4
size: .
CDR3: CASLRGETNEKLFF
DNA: TGCGCCAGTCTGCGGGGCGAGACTAATGAAAAACTGTTTTTT

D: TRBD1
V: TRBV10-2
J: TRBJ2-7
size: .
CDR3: CASSESSGGGYEQYF
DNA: TGCGCCAGCAGTGAGTCCTCAGGGGGCGGGTACGAGCAGTACTTC

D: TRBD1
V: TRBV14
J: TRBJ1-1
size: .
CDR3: CASSPFQGAVEAFF
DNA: TGTGCCAGCAGCCCCTTTCAGGGGGCAGTCGAAGCTTTCTTT

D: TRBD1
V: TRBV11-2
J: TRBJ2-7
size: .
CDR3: CASSLDRGKGYEQYF
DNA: TGTGCCAGCAGCTTGGACAGGGGAAAGGGCTACGAGCAGTACTTC

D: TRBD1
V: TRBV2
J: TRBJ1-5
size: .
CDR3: CARGQGYNQPQHF
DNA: TGTGCCAGAGGACAGGGGTACAATCAGCCCCAGCATTTT

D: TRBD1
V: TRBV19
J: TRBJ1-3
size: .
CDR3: CASRQGAGNTIYF
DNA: TGTGCCAGTAGGCAGGGGGCTGGAAACACCATATATTTT

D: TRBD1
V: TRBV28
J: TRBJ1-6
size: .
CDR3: CASSLTGGESPLHF
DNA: TGTGCCAGCAGCCTCACAGGGGGCGAATCACCCCTCCACTTT

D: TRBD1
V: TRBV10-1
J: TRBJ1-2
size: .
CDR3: CARPDWDSNYGYTF
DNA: TGCGCCAGGCCTGATTGGGACAGCAACTATGGCTACACCTTC

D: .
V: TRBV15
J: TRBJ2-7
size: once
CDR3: CATSRELPGNINEQYF
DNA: TGTGCCACCAGCAGAGAACTCCCGGGAAATATCAACGAGCAGTACTTC

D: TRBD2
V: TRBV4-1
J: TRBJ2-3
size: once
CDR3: CASSPHSSGGALFGTDTQYF
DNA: TGCGCCAGCAGCCCACATTCTAGCGGGGGGGCCCTATTCGGCACAGATACGCAGTATTTT

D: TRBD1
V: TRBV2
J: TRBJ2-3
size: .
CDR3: CASSEWQGAYTQYF
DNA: TGTGCCAGCAGTGAATGGCAGGGGGCTTATACGCAGTATTTT

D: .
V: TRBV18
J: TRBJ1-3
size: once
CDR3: CASSPGVSGNTIYF
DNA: TGTGCCAGCTCACCAGGAGTCTCTGGAAACACCATATATTTT

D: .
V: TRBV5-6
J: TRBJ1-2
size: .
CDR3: CASRVVGARGYTF
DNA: TGTGCCAGCAGGGTTGTGGGGGCAAGAGGCTACACCTTC

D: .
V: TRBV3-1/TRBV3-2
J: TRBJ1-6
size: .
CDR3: CASTDGGESNNSPLHF
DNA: TGTGCCAGCACCGACGGGGGGGAATCTAACAATTCACCCCTCCACTTT

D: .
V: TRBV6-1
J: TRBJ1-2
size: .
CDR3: CASSESVTNYGYTF
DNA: TGTGCCAGCAGTGAGTCAGTGACTAACTATGGCTACACCTTC

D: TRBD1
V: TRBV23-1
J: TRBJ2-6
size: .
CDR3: CASSQGQESSGANVLTF
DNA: TGCGCCAGCAGTCAAGGACAGGAGAGCTCTGGGGCCAACGTCCTGACTTTC

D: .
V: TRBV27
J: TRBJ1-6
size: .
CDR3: CASRREQVMDSPLHF
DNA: TGTGCCAGCAGACGCGAACAGGTTATGGATTCACCCCTCCACTTT

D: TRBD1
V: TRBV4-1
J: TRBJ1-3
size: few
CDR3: CASSHITGGPGNTIYF
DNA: TGCGCCAGCAGCCATATAACAGGGGGGCCTGGAAACACCATATATTTT

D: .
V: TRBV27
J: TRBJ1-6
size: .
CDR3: CASSLLGTGDSPLHF
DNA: TGTGCCAGCAGTTTATTAGGGACTGGGGATTCACCCCTCCACTTT

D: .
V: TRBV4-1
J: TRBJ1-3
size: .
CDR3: CASSPLRGGGNTIYF
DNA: TGCGCCAGCAGCCCGCTGAGGGGAGGTGGAAACACCATATATTTT

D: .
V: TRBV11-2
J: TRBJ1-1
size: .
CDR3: CASTQAKNTEAFF
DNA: TGTGCCAGTACGCAGGCCAAGAACACTGAAGCTTTCTTT

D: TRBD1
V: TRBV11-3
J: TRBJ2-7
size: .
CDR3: CASFRDRVPEQYF
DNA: TGTGCCAGCTTCCGGGACAGGGTCCCCGAGCAGTACTTC

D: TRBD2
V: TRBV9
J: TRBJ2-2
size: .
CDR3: CASSYSGANTGELFF
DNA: TGTGCCAGCAGCTATAGCGGGGCGAACACCGGGGAGCTGTTTTTT

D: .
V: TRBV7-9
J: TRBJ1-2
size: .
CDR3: CASSLLGANYGYTF
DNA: TGTGCCAGCAGCTTACTAGGGGCTAACTATGGCTACACCTTC

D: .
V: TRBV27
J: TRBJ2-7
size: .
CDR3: CASSLGGGRVEQYF
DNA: TGTGCCAGCAGTCTAGGGGGGGGGCGAGTCGAGCAGTACTTC

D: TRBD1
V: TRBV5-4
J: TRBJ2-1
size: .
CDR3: CASSFDRGSYNEQFF
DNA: TGTGCCAGCAGCTTCGACAGGGGCTCCTACAATGAGCAGTTCTTC

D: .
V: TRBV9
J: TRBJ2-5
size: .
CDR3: CASSVGGGAQETQYF
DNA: TGTGCCAGCAGCGTAGGCGGAGGAGCCCAAGAGACCCAGTACTTC

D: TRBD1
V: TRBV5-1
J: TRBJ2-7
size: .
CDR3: CASSAQTGGYYEQYF
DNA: TGCGCCAGCAGCGCTCAGACAGGGGGCTATTACGAGCAGTACTTC

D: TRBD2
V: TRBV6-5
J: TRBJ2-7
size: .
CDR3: CATLAGVSYEQYF
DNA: TGTGCCACCCTAGCGGGGGTATCCTACGAGCAGTACTTC

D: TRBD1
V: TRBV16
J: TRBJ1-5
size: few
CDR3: CASSGLTGEGNQPQHF
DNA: TGTGCCAGCAGCGGATTGACAGGGGAGGGCAATCAGCCCCAGCATTTT

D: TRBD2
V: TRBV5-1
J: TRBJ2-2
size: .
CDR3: CASSVSGGNTGELFF
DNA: TGCGCCAGCAGCGTTAGCGGGGGAAACACCGGGGAGCTGTTTTTT

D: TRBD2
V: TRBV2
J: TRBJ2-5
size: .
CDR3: CASSEQGGGALETQYF
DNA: TGTGCCAGCAGTGAACAGGGCGGGGGGGCACTTGAGACCCAGTACTTC

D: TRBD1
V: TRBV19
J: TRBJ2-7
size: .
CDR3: CASSMAAGGSYEQYF
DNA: TGTGCCAGTAGTATGGCGGCAGGGGGCTCCTACGAGCAGTACTTC

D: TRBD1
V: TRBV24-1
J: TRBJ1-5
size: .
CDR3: CATSEGGTGNNQPQHF
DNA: TGTGCCACCAGTGAGGGCGGGACAGGAAACAATCAGCCCCAGCATTTT

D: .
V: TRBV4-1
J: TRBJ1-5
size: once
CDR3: CASSQWSDSNQPQHF
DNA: TGCGCCAGCAGCCAATGGTCAGATAGCAATCAGCCCCAGCATTTT

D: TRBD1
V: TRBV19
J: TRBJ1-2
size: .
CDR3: CASSFQGQGSYGYTF
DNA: TGTGCCAGTAGCTTTCAGGGACAGGGATCCTATGGCTACACCTTC

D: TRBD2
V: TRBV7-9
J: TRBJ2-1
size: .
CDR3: CASSLQRENDEQFF
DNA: TGTGCCAGCAGCTTACAGCGGGAGAACGATGAGCAGTTCTTC

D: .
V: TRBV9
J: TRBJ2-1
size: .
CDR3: CASSAVAGSEQFF
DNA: TGTGCCAGCAGCGCTGTAGCAGGGTCTGAGCAGTTCTTC

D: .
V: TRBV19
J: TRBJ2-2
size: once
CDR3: CASSIGQGGTGELFF
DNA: TGTGCCAGTAGTATAGGGCAGGGAGGAACCGGGGAGCTGTTTTTT

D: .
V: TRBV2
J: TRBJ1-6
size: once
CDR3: CASSEGGDYNSPLHF
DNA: TGTGCCAGCAGTGAGGGAGGCGATTATAATTCACCCCTCCACTTT

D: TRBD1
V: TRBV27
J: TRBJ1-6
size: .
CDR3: CASSPSTGGESPLHF
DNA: TGTGCCAGCAGTCCCTCGACAGGGGGTGAATCACCCCTCCACTTT

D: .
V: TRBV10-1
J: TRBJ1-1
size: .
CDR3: CASSRAGRSPEAFF
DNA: TGCGCCAGCAGTCGTGCGGGACGGTCCCCTGAAGCTTTCTTT

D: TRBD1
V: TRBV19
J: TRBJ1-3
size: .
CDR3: CASTDNRGFVNTIYF
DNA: TGTGCCAGTACCGACAACAGGGGTTTTGTAAACACCATATATTTT

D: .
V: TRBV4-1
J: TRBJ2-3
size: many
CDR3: CASSQVIVTGRYEDTQYF
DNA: TGCGCCAGCAGCCAAGTAATAGTGACAGGGAGGTATGAAGATACGCAGTATTTT

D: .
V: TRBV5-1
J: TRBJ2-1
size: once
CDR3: CASSLQGRVDEQFF
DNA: TGCGCCAGCAGCTTACAGGGAAGGGTTGATGAGCAGTTCTTC

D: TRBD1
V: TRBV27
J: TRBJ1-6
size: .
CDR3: CASCRLSQGAHSPLHF
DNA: TGTGCCAGCTGCCGACTGTCACAGGGGGCGCATTCACCCCTCCACTTT

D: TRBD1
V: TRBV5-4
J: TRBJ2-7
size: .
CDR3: CASSPGQGRAYEQYF
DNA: TGTGCCAGCAGCCCCGGACAGGGGAGGGCCTACGAGCAGTACTTC